The T cell receptor beta chain described here comes from a study of cytomegalovirus exposure and HLA in healthy donors. Study-level points and caveats: Solely CMV serostatus was available to characterize immune exposure. The study found most TCR sequences rare, yet found some public TCRs in many donors. In vitro, a few CMV-associated chains proved specific for CMV antigens.

PCR primers comprised 60 Vbeta and 13 Jbeta primers. Some clones are missing from TCRdb's copy, which holds only in-frame ones; the method was immunoSEQ multiplex PCR. This sample has approximately 100,000 clones, with roughly 80% found just once. The V gene's germline CDR1 is SGHNT and CDR2 YYREEE (reference sequence). The CDR3 extends over 14 amino acids. Trimming took off 4 bases at V and 2 bases at J, with 12 bases between the two ends. This clone has only a few counts. What it binds is unknown. The V call is TRBV5-4, the J call TRBJ1-2; D gene ambiguous. The sequence was collected from a man between 60 and 70 years old in good health and CMV-seronegative. The sequenced sample consisted of PBMCs. CDR3 loop: CASSPGPPNYGYTF. The DNA of the CDR3 is TGTGCCAGCAGCCCAGGCCCTCCCAACTATGGCTACACCTTC.